This entry features one TCR beta chain sequence. This clonotype occurred many times. Its antigen remains unidentified. Base qualities are not recorded, but no much larger clone differs from it by a single base. CDR1 and CDR2, per the germline V gene, are SQVTM and ANQGSEA. At the junction V is shortened by 7 bases and J by 6 bases; bases outside the gene matches: 9. Including the terminal cysteine and phenylalanine, the CDR3 comprises 13 residues. The DNA shown is the 39-base CDR3, in frame from base 1. The TCR beta CDR3 regions were amplified from the RNA transcripts. The TCR CDR3 was subjected to a first round of RT-PCR using the HTBI primer set and the Qiagen OneStep RT-PCR kit. Libraries were constructed in a second round of multiplex PCR, after which size selection and purification were carried out. Paired-end sequencing of the libraries was performed with 100 bp reads on an Illumina HiSeq2000. From the authors' description of their analysis: SOAPnuke was used to process the raw data, throwing out any read that contained adapters or uncalled bases, had a mean Phred below 15, or lacked an exact constant-primer or identifier match. High-quality paired reads were merged using COPE v1.2.5, and each unique nucleotide sequence was defined as a clonotype. MiTCR v1.1 was used to align the clonotypes against IMGT TRBV, TRBD and TRBJ reference segments. The analysis included only V-J combinations with a frequency above 0.0001, which together covered over 98% of the repertoires. The TCS score was defined as the ratio of F50 (clonal expansion) to E x V (chaos), calculated using BLOSUM62-based TCRdist between CDR3 peptides within each V-J. Welch's t-statistics and random forest reduced around 520 V-J features to 10 to 15, which were used in a naive Bayes classifier (R e1071). Through fastp at Q25 and MiXCR, TCRdb rebuilt clones from the public reads, retaining in-frame beta chains. Rows are unified per CDR3 protein, each entry keeping the most common DNA and genes. The V and J calls and clone size are TCRdb's, not the authors'. The sample includes under 650,000 distinct CDR3 sequences, with around 16% observed a single time. The ten biggest clones cover 3% to 4% of the sample.

The data originate from a study of T cells in Graves' hyperthyroidism and ophthalmopathy (dated by TCRdb to between 2017 and 2020). About the investigation overall: Peripheral blood samples were taken at initial diagnosis, before any treatment was given. After blood sampling, hyperthyroidism patients were treated with methimazole at a starting dose of 30 mg daily, and ophthalmopathy patients were treated with high-dose intravenous methylprednisolone. TCR Vbeta CDR3 sequencing of approximately 140 peripheral blood samples (43 ophthalmopathy, 75 hyperthyroidism and approximately 17 progressor patients) is reported in the paper. The 100 or so discovery patients were divided at random into training and test sets in a 7:3 ratio. The study also compared thyroid tissue and blood T-cell repertoires from several Graves' hyperthyroidism patients. Whether ophthalmopathy could be predicted prospectively was tested in an independent validation cohort made up of roughly 20 hyperthyroidism patients plus 17 patients who later progressed to ophthalmopathy. To identify TCR V-J signatures that set the groups apart, the researchers used a discovery cohort of 95 to 100 patients, made up of around 40 with Graves' ophthalmopathy and 57 with stable Graves' hyperthyroidism.

Overall results and qualifications from the work: Blood samples also contained most of the expanded thyroid clonotypes (frequency above 0.001), which suggests that blood repertoires may reflect thyroid immune responses. A model built on a 13 V-J signature distinguished ophthalmopathy from stable hyperthyroidism, reaching roughly 88% sensitivity and 81.08% specificity in cross-validation and 80%/75% in testing. During validation, the model predicted progression to ophthalmopathy a median of approximately 6.5 months ahead of onset, with just under 71% sensitivity and 72% to 80% specificity. Sample size was not statistically predetermined, and blinding of investigators to group allocation was not performed.

A patient counted as having stable Graves' hyperthyroidism if no progression to ophthalmopathy occurred over 18 months of follow-up. Hyperthyroidism patients were aged 18 to 65 years and newly diagnosed, with disease duration of less than 2 months. The study excluded patients with uncontrolled infections, other autoimmune diseases, pregnancy or lactation. Diagnoses were established on the basis of clinical symptoms, serum thyroxine and TRAb, thyroid ultrasound, and orbital computed tomography. PBMCs were isolated from approximately 10 ml of fresh peripheral blood by Ficoll-Paque density gradient centrifugation. Total RNA was extracted with Trizol reagent, and quality was checked on an Agilent 2100 Bioanalyzer.

The origin of this receptor is a woman aged 25 to 45 with Graves' hyperthyroidism. The material sequenced was blood. The V and J segments used are TRBV29-1 and TRBJ1-2, with 9 junctional bases fitting TRBD1. The bases are TGCAGCGGAGGGGACAGGGCTACGGATGGCTACACCTTC. Its product reads: CSGGDRATDGYTF.